What follows are 11 T cell receptor beta chains derived from one specimen sequenced in a study of cytomegalovirus exposure and HLA in healthy donors. A multiplex PCR was run with 60 Vbeta primers and 13 Jbeta primers. TCRdb keeps only in-frame clones here, not all; method: immunoSEQ multiplex PCR. Among roughly 180,000 clones listed, 70% to 80% were seen once. The sequencing input was PBMCs. These receptors came from a girl aged 5-17 years in good health and CMV-seropositive.

V usage is TRBV9 and J usage is TRBJ1-6; D is unclear. V was clipped by 0 bases and J by 10 bases, with 5 bases between them. Germline lookup yields CDR1 SGDLS and CDR2 YYNGEE. The CDR3 runs to 12 residues. The CDR3 region has the DNA TGTGCCAGCAGCGTAGACTTCTCACCCCTCCACTTT. It encodes CASSVDFSPLHF.

This chain joins TRBV6-1 and TRBJ1-5; 9 bases map to TRBD1. CDR1 is MNHNS and CDR2 is SASEGT in the germline V gene. This CDR3 region has 15 residues. Losses at the gene ends were 10 bases for V and 4 bases for J; bases not matched to a gene: 11. The CDR3 sequence: CAIRVDRGFNQPQHF. The DNA for the CDR3 is TGTGCCATTCGAGTGGACAGGGGATTTAATCAGCCCCAGCATTTT.

The chain joins TRBV5-3 to TRBJ2-7; TRBD1 agrees at 9 bases. TRBV5-3 is annotated as an ORF whose role is uncertain. The CDR3 spans 14 residues. Trimming cost V 3 bases and J 3 bases; bases outside gene matches: 4. The CDR3 protein is CARSSRQGGYEQYF. In DNA, the CDR3 is TGTGCCAGAAGCTCAAGACAGGGGGGCTACGAGCAGTACTTC.

This chain joins TRBV11-2 and TRBJ1-3, with no clear D. The CDR3 extends over 17 amino acids. The germline V gene has CDR1 SGHAT and CDR2 FQNNGV. The V end was cut by 3 bases, the J end by 0 bases, with 15 bases between. Here the CDR3 DNA reads TGTGCCAGCAGCTTGGACTGGCGGGATGTCTCTGGAAACACCATATATTTT. Residues: CASSLDWRDVSGNTIYF.

The chain combines TRBV11-2 with TRBJ2-5; 9 positions match TRBD1. The V gene end was trimmed by 3 bases and the J gene end by 2 bases; junction bases not matched to a gene: 13. Germline CDR1 reads SGHAT; CDR2 reads FQNNGV. The CDR3 spans 18 residues. The CDR3 loop is CASSFSSGTGRRQETQYF. In nucleotides, the CDR3 is TGTGCCAGCAGCTTCTCTTCCGGGACAGGGAGGAGGCAAGAGACCCAGTACTTC.

The chain has TRBV27 and TRBJ1-6, with 9 nucleotides matching TRBD1. The V gene's germline CDR1 is MNHEY and CDR2 SMNVEV (reference sequence). V was pared by 3 bases and J by 6 bases, with 6 bases of the junction left unmatched. The CDR3 runs to 16 residues. CDR3 amino acids: CASSFTGGQGNSPLHF. In DNA form, the CDR3 reads TGTGCCAGCAGTTTTACCGGGGGACAGGGTAATTCACCCCTCCACTTT.

The chain carries TRBV5-4 and TRBJ2-7; 7 nucleotides match TRBD1. This CDR3 spans 16 amino acids. Germline V gene sequence: CDR1 SGHNT, CDR2 YYREEE (reference sequence). Losses at the gene ends were 4 bases for V and 0 bases for J; bases not matched to a gene: 10. Here the CDR3 reads CASSPTKDRSSYEQYF. CDR3 bases: TGTGCCAGCAGCCCCACAAAGGACAGGAGCTCCTACGAGCAGTACTTC. Full variable domain (missing parts from reference TRBV5-4 and TRBJ2-7): ETGVTQSPTHLIKTRGQQVTLRCSSQSGHNTVSWYQQALGQGPQFIFQYYREEENGRGNFPPRFSGLQFPNYSSELNVNALELDDSALYLCASSPTKDRSSYEQYFGPGTRLTVT.

V is TRBV30 and J is TRBJ2-7; TRBD2 might be the D (6 bases). The germline V gene has CDR1 GTSNPN and CDR2 SVGIG (reference sequence). The CDR3 consists of 12 residues. Between the trimmed V and J ends, which lost 2 bases and 1 base, there was a span of 6 bases. The CDR3 is CAWSSGSYEQYF. The CDR3 nucleotides read TGTGCCTGGAGTAGCGGGTCCTACGAGCAGTACTTC.

The chain recombines TRBV30 with TRBJ1-2; maybe TRBD1 (5 bases). Per germline, CDR1 GTSNPN and CDR2 SVGIG (reference sequence). This CDR3 has 12 amino acids. The V gene lost 2 bases and the J gene lost 5 bases, with 9 bases spanning the gap. CDR3 nucleotides: TGTGCCTGGAGTATGACAGTTTATGGCTACACCTTC. This translates into CAWSMTVYGYTF.

The chain employs TRBV7-9 and TRBJ1-1, with D perhaps TRBD1 (5 bases). V lost 4 bases to trimming and J lost 3 bases, with 18 bases between them. CDR1 SEHNR and CDR2 FQNEAQ come from the germline V gene (reference sequence). The CDR3 runs to 16 residues. The CDR3 nucleotides are TGTGCCAGCAGCTCCCAGCGGGTGAGCAGGGACACTGAAGCTTTCTTT. Its protein is CASSSQRVSRDTEAFF.

The chain uses TRBV6-6 and TRBJ2-1; D gene unclear. V lost 0 bases and J 9 bases, leaving 6 bases between the germline ends. In germline, CDR1 is MNHNY, CDR2 SVGAGI (reference sequence). This CDR3 has 12 amino acids. DNA for the CDR3: TGTGCCAGCAGTTACTCATTAGTTGAGCAGTTCTTC. This translates into CASSYSLVEQFF.